These T cell receptor beta chains were read from a single sample in a study of cytomegalovirus exposure and HLA in healthy donors. Clones were sequenced by immunoSEQ multiplex PCR, and TCRdb holds only the in-frame ones, with some missing. The sample yields some 170,000 clones, 86% seen once. The sequenced material came from PBMCs. Receptors originate from a woman aged 25 to 39 in good health and CMV-seronegative. CDR3s leave out the opening cysteine and the closing phenylalanine or tryptophan.

12	TRBV5-1	ASSIPSGKETQY
11	TRBV6-1	ATDTGGRYEQY
15	TRBV27	ASSLSDVVGGLTEAF
14	TRBV9	ASSLASGGAYNEQF
9	TRBV25-1	ASSLANTQY
13	TRBV29-1	SGWAPTGGGEKLF
11	TRBV9	ASSVGPPGELF
15	TRBV5-1	ASSEGLAGVYTGELF
14	TRBV6-5	ASSYLGGRVTGELF
11	TRBV19	ASSPTGGTEAF
9	TRBV20-1	SARLEETQY
12	TRBV7-2	ASSLSGQAYEQY
11	TRBV19	ASSNRGGNEQY
14	TRBV5-1	ASTVGSGRYTGELF
11	TRBV6-5	ASSLGLVSPLH
12	TRBV5-8	ASRLAGGPYEQY
14	TRBV7-2	ASSFRTGRGNTEAF
13	TRBV2	ASRSDHATNEKLF
13	TRBV5-1	ASSLVGRGSEKLF
12	TRBV6-6	ASRRGTGGTEAF
12	TRBV28	ASSSGGSQETQY
12	TRBV9	ASSLTDSTYEQY